The entry below gives a single TCR beta chain sequence along with its context. Its binding antigen is unknown. Base qualities are missing; no much larger clone stands one base away. This same CDR3 is encoded by further DNA sequences in the sample. The donors were healthy, HIV-negative adults with no recently reported acute infections or vaccinations. Every donor was a Caucasian adult living in Nashville, Tennessee, USA. CD4+ T cells were enriched by magnetic negative selection; naive cells were then positively selected on CD45RA, and the negative fraction formed the memory subset. After blood collection by leukapheresis, PBMCs were isolated using Ficoll-Histopaque density gradient centrifugation and then cryopreserved in the vapor phase of liquid nitrogen. Purity and quantity of every magnetically sorted T cell population were checked by analytical flow cytometry. Each sorted fraction had its genomic DNA isolated and then quantified by UV absorbance on a Nanodrop 2000c.

The data originate from a study of shared clonotypes between healthy human individuals (dated by TCRdb to the early 2020s). In terms of the full investigation: The cohort comprised a couple of women and a few men aged 18 to 49 years. To increase sequencing depth and limit assay-specific biases, TCR repertoire library preparation and sequencing were carried out by different laboratories using diverse techniques. Leukapheresis yielded between about 0.9 and 8.9 billion PBMCs per donor. The study deeply sequenced blood TCR repertoires of about 5 healthy adults to estimate repertoire size and the extent of clonotype sharing between individuals. For each donor, three plates each were used for CD4 naive and CD4 memory, two plates were used for CD8 naive, and one plate was used for CD8 memory. The research as a whole found: Clonotypes shared by all four sorted-subset donors showed higher generation probabilities than non-shared clonotypes. Pairwise subsampling indicated that sequencing depth was expected to affect the degree of clonotype sharing among donors. When a handful of donors were compared, the shared fraction of clonotypes was about 5.4% for naive CD4, more than 3% for naive CD8, 2% to 2.5% for memory CD4, and approximately 0.4% for memory CD8. Incomplete sequencing was indicated by rarefaction of sorted-subset datasets, despite the large sequencing depth. Sampling was restricted to blood, and TCR repertoires in tissues likely differ from the TCR repertoires found in blood. Because the study included only a small number of donors, the genetic and exposure-history diversity represented was limited. Larger estimated clonotype richness was generally found for naive subsets than for memory subsets.

TCR CDR3 regions were amplified from genomic DNA by multiplex PCR using the deep immunoSEQ assay. Extracted genomic DNA from each cell subset was spread evenly across all wells of several immunoSEQ 96-well plates, with each plate serving as a replicate. For sorted subsets, roughly 200 ng of genomic DNA, equivalent to some 30,000 T cell genomes, went into each replicate PCR. Purified libraries were quantified with a Qubit 3.0 fluorometer, sized on a Bioanalyzer 2100, and re-quantified with the KAPA Library Quantification kit. Each immunoSEQ 96-well plate was sequenced on its own single-read 150-cycle Illumina NextSeq 550 flow cell. Concerning the study's data processing: Because the immunoSEQ output included only junctional sequences and no quality scores, the filtering could not be the same as the filtering used for full-length reads. Sequences were annotated with PyIR, a Python wrapper for IgBLAST v1.9, and V/J genes and CDR3 were assigned using IMGT germline references. Reads were removed for weak V/J assignments (E-value above 1e-6), missing CDR3, stop codons, out-of-frame junctions, or ambiguous translated residues. V3J clonotypes were defined as sequences sharing an identical inferred V gene, J gene, and CDR3 amino acid sequence. Percentage overlap between repertoires was computed as shared unique clonotypes divided by the size of the smaller repertoire. RTK rarefaction, the Chao1 estimator, and Recon v2.1 estimates of unobserved clonotypes were used to assess repertoire richness. OLGA was used to compute generation probabilities for all TCRbeta clonotypes that the gDNA method yielded from a few donors. Imported from immuneACCESS, the table was reduced by TCRdb to in-frame sequences with V and J called. These copies leave out some clones; in studies compared against another copy, an unresolved V gene accounts for under half, and the cause of the remainder is not known. The DNA gave D and trimming, while V, J and clone size come from that table. Here the sample has roughly 1,600,000 clones; less than 99% occur a single time. The top ten clonotypes cover under 0.45% of the sample.

For CDR1 and CDR2, the germline V gene lists MNHEY and SVGAGI. Including cysteine and phenylalanine, the CDR3 has 13 amino acids. The DNA shown is the 39-base CDR3, in frame from base 1. Trimming removed 0 bases from V and 5 bases from J, leaving 7 bases between the germline ends. The V and J genes are TRBV6-5 and TRBJ1-2; the D gene identity is not certain. This TCR came from a man aged 25-45 years in good health. Sequenced: naive CD4+ T cells sorted from blood. Read against the paper, the sample's cell subset or site label means: CD45RA+ positively selected. The CDR3 reads CASSYSLLYGYTF. The DNA sequence reads TGTGCCAGCAGTTACTCCCTACTATATGGCTACACCTTC.